This TCR beta chain was retrieved from a study of response to subunit inactivated influenza vaccine. MiXCR was run by TCRdb on the RT-PCR reads, yielding one entry per CDR3 protein. The top ten clones hold approximately 2.9% of a sample with some 550,000 distinct CDR3 sequences, around a quarter of them seen once. The CDR3 extends over 14 amino acids. The germline V gene encodes CDR1 SGHRS and CDR2 YFSETQ. V dropped 4 bases and J dropped 5; count of bases not matched to a gene: 6. These data were also filed under a second study, of T cells expressing NK-cell markers. From that study: The cDNA for TCR beta came from 5'RACE template switching with UMIs. For five or six donors, the dominant NKG2C+ clonotypes made up roughly 1.0-7.0% of their CD8+ T cells.

This receptor was taken from a man aged 50 to 60 who received an inactivated influenza vaccine. The material was CD4+ T cells sorted from PBMCs, obtained roughly 12 days after vaccination. The chain carries TRBV5-1 and TRBJ2-7, with 10 positions matching TRBD2. CDR3 nucleotide sequence: TGCGCCAGCAGCGACTCTAGCGGGAGTAACGAGCAGTACTTC. Encoded protein: CASSDSSGSNEQYF.